This record concerns one TCR beta chain sequence. Its antigen is not identified. Other DNA sequences in the sample encode the same CDR3. This sample was taken from a study of shared clonotypes between healthy human individuals. Study as a whole: The donors, two women and a few men, were aged 18 to 49.

Study findings and constraints: Sampling covered nothing but blood. Tissue TCR repertoires likely differ from those found in blood. Sequencing depth was expected to influence donor clonotype sharing.

The data were produced by immunoSEQ multiplex PCR, yet TCRdb's version contains in-frame clones alone and is incomplete. The sample lists fewer than 1 million clones, 90% to 97% occurring once. CD45RO-negative cells were positively selected for CCR7, leaving out terminally differentiated effector memory CD45RA+ cells. The sample consisted of naive CD8+ T cells sorted from blood. The clonotype originates from a man between 25 and 39 years old in good health.

CDR3 bases: TGTGCCAGCAGTTTCGGACAGGGAAGTCAGCCCCAGCATTTT. Protein: CASSFGQGSQPQHF. The V and J genes are TRBV28 and TRBJ1-5; 8 bases fit TRBD1. There are 14 residues in the CDR3. Germline V CDR1 and CDR2: MDHEN, SYDVKM. The ends lost 3 bases at V and 6 bases at J; junction bases unmatched: 4.